This T cell receptor beta chain came from a study of T cell responses to AZD1222 COVID-19 vaccine. Profiled with immunoSEQ multiplex PCR; TCRdb holds only in-frame clones, not every one. Of 95,000 to 150,000 clones listed, approximately 88% are singletons. This CDR3 contains 12 residues. With 1 base removed from V and 7 bases from J, the gap between germline ends came to 7 bases. From germline, CDR1 is SGDLS and CDR2 YYNGEE. This clonotype originated in an adult in good health. The input for sequencing was peripheral blood, taken on day 0 of AZD1222 vaccination. This chain connects TRBV9 to TRBJ2-3, with D hard to call. Here the CDR3 DNA reads TGTGCCAGCAGCGTATCCGAGAATACGCAGTATTTT. Protein sequence: CASSVSENTQYF.